The 20 T cell receptor beta chains listed next were all sequenced from one sample in a study of blood T cell repertoires in COVID-19. Here immunoSEQ multiplex PCR was the method, and the copy in TCRdb shows in-frame clones only, minus some. The sample comprises fewer than 400,000 clones, over 90% of which are singletons, and 3% to 5% rests with the top ten. Material for sequencing was PBMCs or T cells enriched from blood (not recorded which). The receptors here all came from a woman in her twenties or thirties who had been exposed to COVID-19.

Only one count was recorded for this clone. The chain uses TRBV6-6 and TRBJ1-2, with TRBD1 matching over 9 bases. The germline V gene has CDR1 MNHNY and CDR2 SVGAGI (reference sequence). V gave up 6 bases and J gave up 5 bases; unmatched junction bases: 7. CDR3 length equals 14 residues. The CDR3 region is CASSRDRGGYGYTF. Here the CDR3 DNA reads TGTGCCAGCAGCCGAGACAGGGGGGGATATGGCTACACCTTC.

This sequence joins TRBV23-1 and TRBJ1-2, with D possibly TRBD1 on 5 matching bases. TRBV23-1 is annotated as an ORF whose role is uncertain. The CDR3 covers 11 residues. The V and J ends lost 9 bases and 6 bases respectively, with 11 bases between them. CDR3 amino acids: CARLKGDGYTF. CDR3 DNA: TGCGCCAGGCTAAAAGGGGATGGCTACACCTTC.

The chain combines TRBV5-4 with TRBJ2-3; 14 positions match TRBD2. J lost 6 bases, V lost 4 bases, and 10 bases had no gene match. Germline V gives CDR1 SGHNT, CDR2 YYREEE (reference sequence). This CDR3 region has 17 residues. The CDR3 DNA is TGTGCCAGCAGCCCAACCGGGACTAGCGGGGGAACTGATACGCAGTATTTT. Translating it yields CASSPTGTSGGTDTQYF.

This sequence joins TRBV25-1 and TRBJ1-3, with 9 bases fitting TRBD1. The V and J ends lost 6 bases and 4 bases, in that order; junction bases with no gene match: 7. CDR1 is MGHDK, CDR2 SYGVNS, per germline. There are 15 residues in the CDR3. DNA of the CDR3: TGTGCCAGCAGAGACAGGGGGAAGCCAGGAAACACCATATATTTT. Translating gives CASRDRGKPGNTIYF.

The chain links TRBV19 to TRBJ2-2; D gene uncertain. The CDR3 loop spans 14 amino acids. Trimming stripped 3 bases from V and 6 bases from J, with 11 bases between. The germline V gene encodes CDR1 LNHDA and CDR2 SQIVND (reference sequence). CDR3: CASSITAMPGELFF. In DNA form, the CDR3 reads TGTGCCAGTAGTATCACAGCTATGCCCGGGGAGCTGTTTTTT.

The rearrangement uses TRBV2 and TRBJ1-2; 7 nucleotides agree with TRBD1. The CDR3 totals 12 residues. CDR1 SNHLY and CDR2 FYNNEI come from the germline V gene. J gave up 7 bases and V 6 bases, and 5 bases lay outside the gene matches. Here the CDR3 DNA reads TGTGCCAGCAGCGACGAGGGGGCTGGCTACACCTTC. This translates into CASSDEGAGYTF.

The chain has TRBV5-1 and TRBJ2-7; 7 positions match TRBD1. V shed 5 bases, J shed 5 bases, and the junction held 4 bases outside the gene matches. Germline V gene sequence: CDR1 SGHRS, CDR2 YFSETQ. CDR3 length equals 12 residues. CDR3 sequence: CASRPGGNEQYF. The CDR3 region has the DNA TGCGCCAGCAGACCAGGGGGAAACGAGCAGTACTTC. The variable domain in full, completed from reference TRBV5-1 and TRBJ2-7, reads KAGVTQTPRYLIKTRGQQVTLSCSPISGHRSVSWYQQTPGQGLQFLFEYFSETQRNKGNFPGRFSGRQFSNSRSEMNVSTLELGDSALYLCASRPGGNEQYFGPGTRLTVT.

V gene TRBV10-3 combines with J gene TRBJ1-2; D is perhaps TRBD1 (5 bases). CDR1 ENHRY and CDR2 SYGVKD come from the germline V gene. The CDR3 runs to 14 residues. V was cut by 5 bases and J by 4 bases, with 14 bases left in between. The CDR3 DNA reads TGTGCCATCAGTTTACAAGGGGATGCCTATGGCTACACCTTC. Translating it yields CAISLQGDAYGYTF.

The rearrangement links TRBV24-1 to TRBJ1-1; the D gene is possibly TRBD1 (6 bases). The germline V gene encodes CDR1 KGHDR and CDR2 SFDVKD. The V gene lost 9 bases and the J gene lost 5 bases, with 12 bases spanning the gap. This CDR3 is built from 12 residues. This CDR3 reads CATQGSGTEAFF. The DNA for the CDR3 is TGTGCCACCCAGGGGAGTGGGACTGAAGCTTTCTTT.

This chain connects TRBV12-3 or TRBV12-4 to TRBJ2-1; no reliable D call. Trimming removed 2 bases at V and 9 bases at J, with 8 bases between. The CDR3 runs to 12 residues. CDR3 DNA: TGTGCCAGCAGTTTATATACTGCTGAGCAGTTCTTC. Its protein product is CASSLYTAEQFF.

This chain joins TRBV6-2 or TRBV6-3 and TRBJ1-3; D is undetermined. The V and J ends lost 5 bases and 2 bases respectively, with 13 bases between them. The CDR3 is 15 amino acids. CDR1 is MNHEY and CDR2 is SVGEGT in the germline V gene. In DNA, the CDR3 is TGTGCCAGCAGTGATCGTGGGCTGGCTGGAAACACCATATATTTT. Encoded protein: CASSDRGLAGNTIYF.

J is TRBJ2-1 and V is TRBV4-1, with 13 bases aligning to TRBD2. The CDR3 runs to 16 residues. J was trimmed by 5 bases and V by 4 bases; bases with no gene match: 5. Germline CDR1 and CDR2: MGHRA and YSYEKL. The CDR3 DNA sequence: TGCGCCAGCAGCCGGAGACTAGCGGGGGGAGACAATGAGCAGTTCTTC. The encoded protein is CASSRRLAGGDNEQFF.

This clone was detected many times. V usage is TRBV3-1 (or the pseudogene TRBV3-2) and J usage is TRBJ2-3; possibly TRBD2 for D (5 bases). The V end lost 0 bases, the J end lost 5 bases, and 15 bases lay between the germline ends. The germline gives CDR1 LGHDT, CDR2 YNNKEL (reference sequence). The CDR3 runs to 16 residues. CDR3 DNA: TGTGCCAGCAGCCAAGAAAGAGGGTACCCCCAAGATACGCAGTATTTT. Amino acids: CASSQERGYPQDTQYF.

The V call is TRBV4-1, the J call TRBJ2-3; D possibly corresponds to TRBD2 (7 bases). The CDR3 length is 17 residues. V shed 0 bases and J shed 4 bases, with 17 bases lying between them. The germline V gene has CDR1 MGHRA and CDR2 YSYEKL. CDR3 in DNA: TGCGCCAGCAGCCAAGAAAGGCGCGGGGGCATATCAGATACGCAGTATTTT. Translation gives CASSQERRGGISDTQYF.

The genes are TRBV9 and TRBJ2-7, with D possibly TRBD1 on 6 matching bases. The CDR3 covers 14 residues. Germline loops: CDR1 SGDLS, CDR2 YYNGEE. The germline V and J ends were trimmed by 4 bases and 0 bases, with 11 bases remaining between them. CDR3 sequence (DNA): TGTGCCAGCAGCATCACGACAGGCTCCTACGAGCAGTACTTC. As protein: CASSITTGSYEQYF.

In this sample, this clone turned up once. Here the CDR3 DNA reads TGTGCCAGCAGATCCGGGACACCCGCAGCCACCTTC. This encodes CASRSGTPAATF. The chain employs TRBV12-3 or TRBV12-4 and TRBJ1-2, with TRBD1 as a possible D gene (6 bases). CDR3 length: 12 residues. Trimming removed 6 bases from V and 13 bases from J, with 18 bases in between.

The chain carries TRBV11-1 and TRBJ1-1, with a possible D match to TRBD1 (6 bases). The CDR3 spans 16 residues. V lost 5 bases and J 4 bases, leaving 20 bases between the germline ends. Germline values: CDR1 SGHAT, CDR2 FQDESV (reference sequence). DNA of the CDR3: TGTGCCAGCAGCGACCGTCCCAGGGGAGAGGGCACTGAAGCTTTCTTT. It encodes CASSDRPRGEGTEAFF.

The gene calls are TRBV24-1 and TRBJ2-3; TRBD2 aligns across 10 bases. This CDR3 is built from 17 residues. V lost 0 bases to trimming and J lost 1 base; unmatched junction nucleotides: 3. Germline CDR1 is KGHDR and CDR2 is SFDVKD. CDR3 DNA: TGTGCCACCAGTGATTTGCAAAGCGGGGGGGGCACAGATACGCAGTATTTT. Translation: CATSDLQSGGGTDTQYF.

The rearrangement links TRBV5-4 to TRBJ1-2; D is possibly TRBD1 (6 bases). Germline CDR1 is SGHNT and CDR2 is YYREEE (reference sequence). The CDR3 length is 15 residues. V was shortened by 0 bases and J by 6 bases, with 15 bases between the two germline ends. The CDR3 DNA reads as TGTGCCAGCAGCTTGGTGGGGGGGCTGATGGATGGCTACACCTTC. Its translation: CASSLVGGLMDGYTF.

The V call is TRBV11-1, the J call TRBJ2-7; a possible D gene is TRBD1 (6 bases). The germline V gene encodes CDR1 SGHAT and CDR2 FQDESV (reference sequence). The CDR3 covers 15 residues. V lost 5 bases and J 1 base, leaving 15 bases between the germline ends. CDR3 region: CASSPRQGSSYEQYF. CDR3 DNA sequence: TGTGCCAGCAGCCCCCGGCAGGGGAGTTCCTACGAGCAGTACTTC.